The 27 T cell receptor beta chains listed next were all sequenced from one sample in a study of blood T cells in healthy people across ages. Next came a second PCR, run for about 7 to 12 cycles, which used a sample-barcoded 5' primer along with a J-beta primer mix. TCRdb passed the 5' RACE reads through MiXCR, listing each CDR3 protein once. The data show hundreds of thousands of distinct CDR3 sequences, roughly 20% seen once. Sequenced input: blood. These receptors all come from a man in his 70s in good health.

This clonotype occurred once. Relative to the germline gene, one junction end is altered; a read error may explain this. The chain recombines TRBV5-1 with TRBJ2-2; perhaps TRBD2 as D (5 bases). The CDR3 contains 13 residues. Germline V lookup: CDR1 SGHRS, CDR2 YFSETQ. The CDR3 here is CTSSPTRSRELFF. The CDR3 DNA follows: TGCACCAGCAGCCCAACTAGGTCCAGGGAGCTGTTTTTT. Full variable domain (rest looked up from reference TRBV5-1 and TRBJ2-2): KAGVTQTPRYLIKTRGQQVTLSCSPISGHRSVSWYQQTPGQGLQFLFEYFSETQRNKGNFPGRFSGRQFSNSRSEMNVSTLELGDSALYLCTSSPTRSRELFFGEGSRLTVL.

This clonotype was seen a handful of times. The chain uses TRBV20-1 and TRBJ1-4; possibly TRBD1 for D (6 bases). Germline V CDR1 and CDR2: DFQATT, SNEGSKA (reference sequence). Between the trimmed V and J ends, which lost 0 bases and 7 bases, there was a span of 15 bases. The CDR3 covers 15 residues. The CDR3 here is CSARDPRGGGEKLFF. In DNA, the CDR3 is TGCAGTGCTAGAGATCCCAGGGGCGGGGGTGAAAAACTGTTTTTT.

This clonotype was seen a single time. The V and J genes are TRBV10-1 and TRBJ2-7; TRBD2 matches at 8 bases. V shed 0 bases, J shed 0 bases, and the junction held 4 bases outside the gene matches. This CDR3 is built from 16 residues. Germline assignment: CDR1 WNHNN and CDR2 SYGVQD (reference sequence). CDR3 nucleotides: TGCGCCAGCAGTGAGTCGCCGGGAGGGCCCTCCTACGAGCAGTACTTC. It encodes CASSESPGGPSYEQYF.

Here the CDR3 DNA reads TGCGCCAGCAGCTTGGACCTAAGTACGATCAATGAGCAGTTCTTC. Its translation: CASSLDLSTINEQFF. V is TRBV5-1 and J is TRBJ2-1; D gene uncertain. The V gene lost 0 bases and the J gene lost 6 bases, with 13 bases spanning the gap. This CDR3 has 15 amino acids. The germline CDR1 and CDR2 sequences are SGHRS and YFSETQ.

This clonotype was counted a few times. The rearrangement joins TRBV3-1 to TRBJ2-3; D unresolved. Germline values: CDR1 LGHDT, CDR2 YNNKEL (reference sequence). The V end lost 2 bases, the J end lost 1 base, and 10 bases lay between the germline ends. CDR3 size: 15 residues. The CDR3 reads CASSQMGSGTDTQYF. CDR3 DNA sequence: TGTGCCAGCAGCCAAATGGGTTCTGGCACAGATACGCAGTATTTT.

This clonotype was counted a few times. The chain is built from TRBV20-1 and TRBJ2-1, with 10 bases fitting TRBD1. The CDR3 spans 16 residues. Looked up from germline, CDR1 is DFQATT and CDR2 is SNEGSKA (reference sequence). Trimming at V came to 3 bases and at J to 6 bases, leaving 11 bases not matched to a gene. DNA for the CDR3: TGCAGTGCTAGGATGGGCGGGACAGGGGCGGCCAATGAGCAGTTCTTC. Translating it yields CSARMGGTGAANEQFF.

This clonotype was counted at least ten times. This chain uses TRBV6-1 with TRBJ2-3; possible D gene TRBD1, 5 bases. V was clipped by 7 bases and J by 2 bases, with 16 bases between them. This CDR3 comprises 15 residues. Germline V CDR1 and CDR2: MNHNS, SASEGT. The CDR3 region has the DNA TGTGCCAGCACCGAACCAGGGTTGGCCACAGATACGCAGTATTTT. It codes for CASTEPGLATDTQYF.

This clonotype was observed a few times. The chain employs TRBV9 and TRBJ2-7; TRBD2 agrees at 10 bases. This CDR3 is built from 16 residues. V shed 4 bases and J 0 bases; nucleotides not matched to a gene: 7. Germline V CDR1 and CDR2: SGDLS, YYNGEE. This CDR3 reads CASSSGTSAYSYEQYF. The DNA of the CDR3 is TGTGCCAGCAGCTCCGGGACTAGCGCCTACTCCTACGAGCAGTACTTC.

This clonotype was seen only a few times. CDR3 in amino acids: CASSLVAGGSDGSYEQYF. The CDR3 DNA reads as TGTGCCAGCAGCTTAGTAGCGGGAGGTAGCGACGGATCCTACGAGCAGTACTTC. The chain uses TRBV7-6 and TRBJ2-7; 10 positions match TRBD2. Germline-derived CDR1 and CDR2 are SGHVS and FNYEAQ. With V trimmed by 1 base and J by 1 base, 10 bases remained unmatched. This CDR3 region has 18 residues. Full variable domain (remainder filled in from reference TRBV7-6 and TRBJ2-7): GAGVSQSPRYKVTKRGQDVALRCDPISGHVSLYWYRQALGQGPEFLTYFNYEAQQDKSGLPNDRFSAERPEGSISTLTIQRTEQRDSAMYRCASSLVAGGSDGSYEQYFGPGTRLTVT.

The rearrangement joins TRBV5-1 to TRBJ2-7; no reliable D call. The V end was cut by 2 bases, the J end by 7 bases, with 10 bases between. The CDR3 consists of 12 residues. Germline assignment: CDR1 SGHRS and CDR2 YFSETQ. The CDR3 region is CASSFGQVEQYF. CDR3 sequence (DNA): TGCGCCAGCAGCTTCGGCCAGGTAGAGCAGTACTTC.

This clonotype was picked up a small number of times. The CDR3 DNA reads as TGCGCCAGCAGCTCTGAGGGGGCTAACTATGGCTACACCTTC. Its protein is CASSSEGANYGYTF. V gene TRBV5-1 combines with J gene TRBJ1-2; D possibly corresponds to TRBD1 (6 bases). V lost 3 bases to trimming and J lost 0 bases, with 9 bases between them. Germline V gene sequence: CDR1 SGHRS, CDR2 YFSETQ. This CDR3 region has 14 residues.

This clonotype occurred a few times. The chain uses TRBV5-1 and TRBJ1-1; perhaps TRBD1 as D (5 bases). Germline V gene sequence: CDR1 SGHRS, CDR2 YFSETQ. Deletions cut 6 bases from V and 3 bases from J, with 15 bases between. The CDR3 covers 14 residues. The CDR3 DNA reads as TGCGCCAGCAAGGCGGGGCAGGGAGACACTGAAGCTTTCTTT. It is translated as CASKAGQGDTEAFF.

The chain carries TRBV5-1 and TRBJ2-3; 9 bases line up with TRBD2. This CDR3 has 18 residues. Germline CDR1 SGHRS, CDR2 YFSETQ. Trimming took 0 bases from V and 0 from J; bases not matched to a gene: 8. CDR3 coding DNA: TGCGCCAGCAGCTTGGGGCAGGGACTAGCACGAAGCACAGATACGCAGTATTTT. It yields the protein CASSLGQGLARSTDTQYF.

This clonotype has only a few counts. The chain links TRBV2 to TRBJ2-1; D uncertain. Trimming stripped 6 bases from V and 3 bases from J, with 6 bases between. This CDR3 is built from 12 residues. The germline V gene has CDR1 SNHLY and CDR2 FYNNEI. CDR3 nucleotide sequence: TGTGCCAGCAGGGACGGCTACAATGAGCAGTTCTTC. Protein sequence: CASRDGYNEQFF.

The V and J genes are TRBV5-6 and TRBJ1-1, with 7 nucleotides matching TRBD1. The junction had 2 bases not matched to a gene; V was cut back by 2 bases and J by 1 base. Germline V gene lookup returns CDR1 SGHDT and CDR2 YYEEEE. The CDR3 has 14 residues. The DNA for the CDR3 is TGTGCCAGCAGCTTTGGGACAGCGAACACTGAAGCTTTCTTT. It is translated as CASSFGTANTEAFF. Looking up the rest from reference TRBV5-6 and TRBJ1-1 gives the full variable domain: DAGVTQSPTHLIKTRGQQVTLRCSPKSGHDTVSWYQQALGQGPQFIFQYYEEEERQRGNFPDRFSGHQFPNYSSELNVNALLLGDSALYLCASSFGTANTEAFFGQGTRLTVV.

The genes are TRBV18 and TRBJ2-6, with 10 bases aligning to TRBD1. V trimming: 0 bases; J trimming: 0 bases; junction bases outside the gene matches: 11. The CDR3 consists of 21 residues. Germline lookup yields CDR1 KGHSH and CDR2 LQKENI. The CDR3, as DNA: TGTGCCAGCTCACCACCGACAGGGGGCGCGAGGAAAAGCTCTGGGGCCAACGTCCTGACTTTC. Translating it yields CASSPPTGGARKSSGANVLTF.

This clonotype was counted a few times. The V gene is TRBV29-1, the J gene TRBJ2-1; 8 positions agree with TRBD2. This CDR3 is 14 amino acids long. The V gene end was trimmed by 1 base and the J gene end by 8 bases; junction bases not matched to a gene: 7. CDR1 and CDR2 (germline): SQVTM, ANQGSEA. CDR3 in amino acids: CSVEGEREYYEQFF. CDR3 DNA sequence: TGCAGCGTTGAAGGGGAGCGGGAGTATTATGAGCAGTTCTTC.

This clonotype was counted only a few times. Mismatch with germline at one junction end may stem from a read error. This chain uses TRBV20-1 with TRBJ2-5; 15 nucleotides match TRBD2. CDR1 DFQATT and CDR2 SNEGSKA come from the germline V gene (reference sequence). The CDR3 sequence is 17 residues long. The CDR3 sequence: CSARDLGLAGGQETQCF. For the CDR3, the DNA is TGCAGTGCTAGAGATCTGGGACTAGCGGGAGGACAGGAGACCCAGTGCTTC.

Comments on this clonotype: Given a much more abundant clone one base away, this may be a read error. The V and J genes are TRBV7-2 and TRBJ2-7, with no clear D. Germline lookup yields CDR1 SGHTA and CDR2 FQGNSA. V lost 1 base and J lost 6, with 10 bases in between. The CDR3 has 13 residues. The CDR3 sequence is CASSLGLQREQYF. The CDR3 nucleotides are TGTGCCAGCAGCTTAGGACTCCAGCGCGAGCAGTACTTC.

This clonotype was seen only a few times. CDR3 sequence: CSATRGQGTGANVLTF. The CDR3 region has the DNA TGCAGTGCTACGCGAGGACAGGGGACTGGGGCCAACGTCCTGACTTTC. The chain couples TRBV20-1 to TRBJ2-6; 9 bases line up with TRBD1. Germline lookup yields CDR1 DFQATT and CDR2 SNEGSKA (reference sequence). There are 16 residues in the CDR3. Losses at the gene ends were 4 bases for V and 2 bases for J; bases not matched to a gene: 6.

This chain joins TRBV27 and TRBJ1-4, with a possible D match to TRBD1 (5 bases). Between the trimmed V and J ends, which lost 5 bases and 8 bases, there was a span of 18 bases. Germline assignment: CDR1 MNHEY and CDR2 SMNVEV (reference sequence). The CDR3 sequence is 15 residues long. The CDR3 region is CASSLGTHAGEKLFF. The CDR3 DNA reads TGTGCCAGCAGTCTAGGGACTCACGCGGGGGAAAAACTGTTTTTT.

The chain carries TRBV16 and TRBJ1-1; D perhaps matches TRBD1 (5 bases). Trimming stripped 0 bases from V and 6 bases from J, with 11 bases between. The length of the CDR3 is 14 residues. Per the germline V gene, CDR1 is KGHSY and CDR2 is FQNENV. The CDR3 loop is CASSQSAGDPEAFF. The DNA of the CDR3 is TGTGCCAGCAGCCAATCAGCGGGGGACCCTGAAGCTTTCTTT.

In this sample, this clonotype turned up a few times. In DNA form, the CDR3 reads TGTGCCAGCAGCGTAGGCACGGTTGTCACAGATACGCAGTATTTT. Its translation is CASSVGTVVTDTQYF. The chain recombines TRBV9 with TRBJ2-3; D is ambiguous. V lost 0 bases and J lost 2, with 10 bases in between. Germline CDR1 SGDLS, CDR2 YYNGEE. This CDR3 contains 15 residues.

J is TRBJ2-1 and V is TRBV24-1; maybe TRBD2 (5 bases). V lost 4 bases and J 0 bases, leaving 9 bases between the germline ends. The CDR3 has 15 amino acids. Germline CDR1 is KGHDR and CDR2 is SFDVKD. The CDR3 DNA reads as TGTGCCACCAGTGAGAACCGGGACTCCTACAATGAGCAGTTCTTC. It yields the protein CATSENRDSYNEQFF.

Only a few counts were recorded for this clonotype. The CDR3 reads CASSQSSGTSAYNEQFF. The CDR3 nucleotides read TGCGCCAGCAGCCAGAGTTCCGGGACTAGCGCGTACAATGAGCAGTTCTTC. The chain is built from TRBV4-1 and TRBJ2-1, with 10 bases matching TRBD2. Germline assignment: CDR1 MGHRA and CDR2 YSYEKL. This CDR3 region has 17 residues. V lost 3 bases, J lost 4 bases, and 9 bases stayed unmatched.

The rearrangement uses TRBV7-8 and TRBJ2-5, with 7 bases fitting TRBD2. Trimming took 5 bases from V and 7 from J; bases not matched to a gene: 7. The CDR3 runs to 13 residues. CDR1 and CDR2 (germline): SGHVS, FQNEAQ. Here the CDR3 reads CASSGRGAWTQYF. CDR3 sequence (DNA): TGTGCCAGCAGCGGGAGGGGAGCTTGGACCCAGTACTTC.

This chain uses TRBV29-1 with TRBJ2-1, with D perhaps TRBD1 or TRBD2 (5 bases each). Trimming removed 3 bases at V and 8 bases at J, with 35 bases between. The CDR3 is 20 amino acids. The germline V gene encodes CDR1 SQVTM and CDR2 ANQGSEA. This CDR3 reads CSVETEISRVSARRDDEQFF. The CDR3 nucleotides read TGCAGCGTTGAGACCGAAATCTCGAGGGTTAGCGCCCGAAGGGACGATGAGCAGTTCTTC.